The TCR beta chain described here comes from a study of blood T cell repertoires in COVID-19. Study summary: Acute and convalescent COVID-19 specimens originated in the United States, Italy and Spain. T cells, B-cell-depleted T cells, or PBMCs supplied cDNA or gDNA.

From germline, CDR1 is MNHEY and CDR2 SVGEGT. V was cut by 5 bases and J by 5 bases, with 10 bases left in between. The CDR3 runs 13 residues. This clone turned up a few times. In the authors' workflow: Counts of nucleated cells, estimated from reference gene primer amplification, were obtained. Sequenced by immunoSEQ multiplex PCR; TCRdb stores in-frame clones only, minus some. The V and J calls and the clone size are those of that table, but D and trimming were determined from the DNA. The sample contains fewer than 100,000 clones, less than 85% of which appear only once. The chain combines TRBV6-2 or TRBV6-3 with TRBJ1-5, with unresolved D. Sequenced input: peripheral blood. This receptor was taken from a woman between 65 and 79 years old with acute or convalescent COVID-19. The CDR3 DNA is TGTGCCAGCAGTCCCCTACTTCATCAGCCCCAGCATTTT. As protein: CASSPLLHQPQHF.